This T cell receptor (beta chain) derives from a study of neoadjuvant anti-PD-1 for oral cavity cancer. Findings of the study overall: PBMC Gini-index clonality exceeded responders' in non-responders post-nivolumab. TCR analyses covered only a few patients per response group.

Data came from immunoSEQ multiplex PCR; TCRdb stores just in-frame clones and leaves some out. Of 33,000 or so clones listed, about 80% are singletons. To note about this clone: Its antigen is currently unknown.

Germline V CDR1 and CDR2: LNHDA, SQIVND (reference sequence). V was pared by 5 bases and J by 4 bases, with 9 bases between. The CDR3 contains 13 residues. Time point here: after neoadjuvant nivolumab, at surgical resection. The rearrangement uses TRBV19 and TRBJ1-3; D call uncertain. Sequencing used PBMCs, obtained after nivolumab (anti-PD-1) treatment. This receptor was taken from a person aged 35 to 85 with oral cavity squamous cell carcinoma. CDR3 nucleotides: TGTGCCAGTAGTCACGGACGGGGAAACACCATATATTTT. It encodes CASSHGRGNTIYF.